This T cell receptor (beta chain) was sequenced for a study of T cells in localized non-small cell lung cancer. Using immunoSEQ multiplex PCR, the repertoire was profiled, and TCRdb retains in-frame clones only, with some absent. The sample contains 30,000 to 40,000 clones, about 88% of which appear only once. V was trimmed by 0 bases and J by 1 base, leaving 19 bases between them. CDR1 SGHNT and CDR2 YYREEE come from the germline V gene (reference sequence). This CDR3 region has 18 residues. Points from the study as a whole: Adjacent lung held a median roughly 60 of the top 100 tumor clones. Exceeding tumor, uninvolved adjacent lung had the highest T cell clonality. Those with higher blood T cell density had longer overall survival.

A word on this clone: Its antigen remains unidentified.

V usage is TRBV5-4 and J usage is TRBJ1-1, with a weak D call TRBD1 (5 bases). The starting material was peripheral blood, obtained before any cancer treatment. The receptor comes from a woman aged 35 to 70 with stage I lung adenocarcinoma. Here the CDR3 DNA reads TGTGCCAGCAGCTTGGGTCAGGGACCCAAGCAACCGAACACTGAAGCTTTCTTT. Translated, it gives CASSLGQGPKQPNTEAFF.